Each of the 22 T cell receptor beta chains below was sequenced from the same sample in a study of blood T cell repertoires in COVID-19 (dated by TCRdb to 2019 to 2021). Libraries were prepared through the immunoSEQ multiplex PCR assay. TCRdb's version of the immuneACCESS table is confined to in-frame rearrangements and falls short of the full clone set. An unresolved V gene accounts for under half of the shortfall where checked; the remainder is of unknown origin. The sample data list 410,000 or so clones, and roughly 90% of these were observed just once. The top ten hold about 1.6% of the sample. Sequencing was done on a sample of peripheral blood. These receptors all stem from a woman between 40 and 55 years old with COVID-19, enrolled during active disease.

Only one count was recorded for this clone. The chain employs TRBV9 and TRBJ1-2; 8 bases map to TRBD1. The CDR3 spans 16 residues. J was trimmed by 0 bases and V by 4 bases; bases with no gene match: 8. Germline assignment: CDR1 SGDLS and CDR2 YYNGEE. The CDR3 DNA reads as TGTGCCAGCAGCTTTCGACCGGGACAGGCTAACTATGGCTACACCTTC. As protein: CASSFRPGQANYGYTF.

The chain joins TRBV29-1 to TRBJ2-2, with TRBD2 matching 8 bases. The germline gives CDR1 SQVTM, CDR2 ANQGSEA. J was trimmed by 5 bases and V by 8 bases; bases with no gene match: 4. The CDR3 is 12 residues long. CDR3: CSTRGGTGELFF. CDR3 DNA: TGCAGCACCCGGGGGGGTACCGGGGAGCTGTTTTTT.

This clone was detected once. The DNA for the CDR3 is TGTGCCAGCTCACCGCTTCTTTCTCAGGCTGGCTATGGCTACACCTTC. It is translated as CASSPLLSQAGYGYTF. This sequence joins TRBV18 and TRBJ1-2; D call uncertain. The germline V gene encodes CDR1 KGHSH and CDR2 LQKENI. This CDR3 has 16 amino acids. The ends were cut back, 3 bases at V and 4 bases at J, with 18 bases in the middle.

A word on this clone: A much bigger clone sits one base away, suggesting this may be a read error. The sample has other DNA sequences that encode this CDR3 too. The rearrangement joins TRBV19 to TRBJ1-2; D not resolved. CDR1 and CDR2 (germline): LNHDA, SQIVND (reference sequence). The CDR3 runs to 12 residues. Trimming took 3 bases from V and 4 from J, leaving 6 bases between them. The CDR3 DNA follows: TGTGCCAGTAGTATTTCGGTCTATGGCTACACCTTC. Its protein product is CASSISVYGYTF.

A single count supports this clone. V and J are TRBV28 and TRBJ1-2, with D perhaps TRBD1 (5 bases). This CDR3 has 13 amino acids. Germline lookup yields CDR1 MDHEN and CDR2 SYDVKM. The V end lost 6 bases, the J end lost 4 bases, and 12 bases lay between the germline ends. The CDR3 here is CASSEQVPYGYTF. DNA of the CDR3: TGTGCCAGCAGCGAACAGGTCCCCTATGGCTACACCTTC.

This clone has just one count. The DNA of the CDR3 is TGTGCCAGCAATGCGGACTCAATCCCAGATACGCAGTATTTT. Protein: CASNADSIPDTQYF. The rearrangement links TRBV2 to TRBJ2-3, with D possibly matching TRBD2 (5 bases). CDR1 SNHLY and CDR2 FYNNEI come from the germline V gene. CDR3 length: 14 amino acids. Trimming took 7 bases from V and 4 from J, leaving 15 bases between them.

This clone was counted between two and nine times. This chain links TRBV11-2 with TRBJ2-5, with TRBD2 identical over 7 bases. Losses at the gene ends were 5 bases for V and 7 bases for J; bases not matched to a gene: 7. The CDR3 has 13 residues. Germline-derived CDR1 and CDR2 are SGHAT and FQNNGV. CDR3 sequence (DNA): TGTGCCAGCAGCGCCGAGCGGGAAGGGACCCAGTACTTC. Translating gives CASSAEREGTQYF.

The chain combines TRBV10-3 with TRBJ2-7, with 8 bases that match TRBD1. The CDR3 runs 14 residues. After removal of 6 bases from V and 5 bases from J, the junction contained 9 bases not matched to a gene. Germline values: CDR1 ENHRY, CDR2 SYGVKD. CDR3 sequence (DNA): TGTGCCATCAGAGCAAAACAGGGGGACCACGAGCAGTACTTC. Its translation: CAIRAKQGDHEQYF.

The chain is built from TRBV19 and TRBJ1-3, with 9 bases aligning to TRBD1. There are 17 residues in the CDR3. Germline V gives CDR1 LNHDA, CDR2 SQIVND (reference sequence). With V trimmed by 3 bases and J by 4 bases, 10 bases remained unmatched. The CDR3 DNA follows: TGTGCCAGTAGTATCGGCCCCCGGACAGGGGTCGGAAACACCATATATTTT. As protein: CASSIGPRTGVGNTIYF. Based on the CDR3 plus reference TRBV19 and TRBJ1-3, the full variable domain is DGGITQSPKYLFRKEGQNVTLSCEQNLNHDAMYWYRQDPGQGLRLIYYSQIVNDFQKGDIAEGYSVSREKKESFPLTVTSAQKNPTAFYLCASSIGPRTGVGNTIYFGEGSWLTVV.

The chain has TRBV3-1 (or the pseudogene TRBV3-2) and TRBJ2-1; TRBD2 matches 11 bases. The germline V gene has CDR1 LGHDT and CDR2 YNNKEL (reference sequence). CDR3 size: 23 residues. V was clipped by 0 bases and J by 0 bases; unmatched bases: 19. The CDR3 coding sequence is TGTGCCAGCAGCCAAGAAAGGTTTCGAGGACTAGCGGGTTCTCAAAGCTCCTACAATGAGCAGTTCTTC. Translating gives CASSQERFRGLAGSQSSYNEQFF.

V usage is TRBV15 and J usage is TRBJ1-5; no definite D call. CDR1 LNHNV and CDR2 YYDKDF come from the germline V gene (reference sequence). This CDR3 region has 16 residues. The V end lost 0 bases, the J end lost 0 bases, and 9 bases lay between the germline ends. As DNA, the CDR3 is TGTGCCACCAGCAGAGATCCGCGATATAGCAATCAGCCCCAGCATTTT. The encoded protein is CATSRDPRYSNQPQHF. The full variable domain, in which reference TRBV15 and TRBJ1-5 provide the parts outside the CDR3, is DAMVIQNPRYQVTQFGKPVTLSCSQTLNHNVMYWYQQKSSQAPKLLFHYYDKDFNNEADTPDNFQSRRPNTSFCFLDIRSPGLGDTAMYLCATSRDPRYSNQPQHFGDGTRLSIL.

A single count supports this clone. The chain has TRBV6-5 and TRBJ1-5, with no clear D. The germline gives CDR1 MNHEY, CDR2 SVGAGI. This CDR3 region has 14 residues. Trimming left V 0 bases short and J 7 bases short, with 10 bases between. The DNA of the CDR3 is TGTGCCAGCAGTTACTCGAGTAGAGCGCAGCCCCAGCATTTT. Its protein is CASSYSSRAQPQHF.

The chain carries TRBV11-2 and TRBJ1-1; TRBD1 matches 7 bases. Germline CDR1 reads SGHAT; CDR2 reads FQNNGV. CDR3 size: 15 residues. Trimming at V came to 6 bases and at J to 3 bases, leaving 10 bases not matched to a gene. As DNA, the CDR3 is TGTGCCAGCAGAAAAACAGGGGACGGGGACACTGAAGCTTTCTTT. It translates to CASRKTGDGDTEAFF.

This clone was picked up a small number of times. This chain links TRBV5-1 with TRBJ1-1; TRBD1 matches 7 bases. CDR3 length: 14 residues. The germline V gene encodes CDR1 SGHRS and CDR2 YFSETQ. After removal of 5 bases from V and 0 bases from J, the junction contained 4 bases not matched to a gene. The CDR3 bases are TGCGCCAGCAGTACACAGGGGATGAACACTGAAGCTTTCTTT. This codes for CASSTQGMNTEAFF.

The CDR3 DNA is TGTGCCAGCAGTTTATCCAGGCAAGAGACCCAGTACTTC. It yields the protein CASSLSRQETQYF. The V and J genes are TRBV12-3 or TRBV12-4 and TRBJ2-5; D gene ambiguous. This CDR3 has 13 amino acids. Trimming took off 2 bases at V and 2 bases at J, with 6 bases between the two ends.

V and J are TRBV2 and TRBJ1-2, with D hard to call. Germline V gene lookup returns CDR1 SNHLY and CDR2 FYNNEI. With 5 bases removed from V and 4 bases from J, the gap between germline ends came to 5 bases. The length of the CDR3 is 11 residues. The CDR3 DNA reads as TGTGCCAGCAGTATAGTCTATGGCTACACCTTC. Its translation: CASSIVYGYTF.

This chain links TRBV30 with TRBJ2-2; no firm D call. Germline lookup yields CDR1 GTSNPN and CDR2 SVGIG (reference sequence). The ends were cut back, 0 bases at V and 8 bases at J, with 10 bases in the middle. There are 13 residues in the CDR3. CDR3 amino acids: CAWSVQVWGELFF. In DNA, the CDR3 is TGTGCCTGGAGTGTACAAGTTTGGGGGGAGCTGTTTTTT.

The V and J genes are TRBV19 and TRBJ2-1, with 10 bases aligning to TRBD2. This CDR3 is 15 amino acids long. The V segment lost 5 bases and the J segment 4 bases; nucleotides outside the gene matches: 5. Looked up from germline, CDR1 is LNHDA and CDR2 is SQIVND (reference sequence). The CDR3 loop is CASSPPGLAYNEQFF. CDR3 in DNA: TGTGCCAGTAGTCCACCGGGACTAGCGTACAATGAGCAGTTCTTC.

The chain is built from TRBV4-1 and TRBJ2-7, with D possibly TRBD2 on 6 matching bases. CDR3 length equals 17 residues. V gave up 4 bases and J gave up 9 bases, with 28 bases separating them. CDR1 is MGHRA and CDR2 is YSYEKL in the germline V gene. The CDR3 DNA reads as TGCGCCAGCAGCCCCCAGACCCGGAGGGCCTCCTACGAGCGGCAGTACTTC. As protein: CASSPQTRRASYERQYF.

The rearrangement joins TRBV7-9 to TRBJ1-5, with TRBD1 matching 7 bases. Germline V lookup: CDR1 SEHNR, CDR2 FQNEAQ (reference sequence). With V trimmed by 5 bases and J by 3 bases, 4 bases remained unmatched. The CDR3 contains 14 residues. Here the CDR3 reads CASSRDSHNQPQHF. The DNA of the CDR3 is TGTGCCAGCAGCCGGGACAGCCACAATCAGCCCCAGCATTTT. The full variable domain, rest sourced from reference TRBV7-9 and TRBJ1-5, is DTGVSQNPRHKITKRGQNVTFRCDPISEHNRLYWYRQTLGQGPEFLTYFQNEAQLEKSRLLSDRFSAERPKGSFSTLEIQRTEQGDSAMYLCASSRDSHNQPQHFGDGTRLSIL.

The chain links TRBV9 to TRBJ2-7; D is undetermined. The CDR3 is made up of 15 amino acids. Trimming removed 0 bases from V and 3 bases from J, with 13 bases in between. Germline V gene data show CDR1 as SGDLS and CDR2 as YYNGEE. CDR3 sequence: CASSVATASDYEQYF. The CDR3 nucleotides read TGTGCCAGCAGCGTAGCTACGGCTAGTGACTACGAGCAGTACTTC.

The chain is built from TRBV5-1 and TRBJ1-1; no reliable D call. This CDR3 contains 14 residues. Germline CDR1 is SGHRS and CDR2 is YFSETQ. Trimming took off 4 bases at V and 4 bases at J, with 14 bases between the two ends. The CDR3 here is CASSASSGVTEAFF. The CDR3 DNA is TGCGCCAGCAGCGCTTCGTCCGGGGTCACTGAAGCTTTCTTT.